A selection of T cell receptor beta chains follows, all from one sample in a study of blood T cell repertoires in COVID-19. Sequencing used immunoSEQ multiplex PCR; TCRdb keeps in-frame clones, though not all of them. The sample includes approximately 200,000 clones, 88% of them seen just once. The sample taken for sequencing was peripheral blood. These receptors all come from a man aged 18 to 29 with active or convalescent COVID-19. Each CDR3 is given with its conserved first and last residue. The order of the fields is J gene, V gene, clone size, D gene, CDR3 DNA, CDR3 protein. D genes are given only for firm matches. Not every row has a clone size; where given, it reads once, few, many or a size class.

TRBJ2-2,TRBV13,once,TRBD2,TGTGCCAGCAGCCCACGGAAGCGGGAGGGCCCGGCCGGGGAGCTGTTTTTT,CASSPRKREGPAGELFF
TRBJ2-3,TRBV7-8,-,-,TGTGCCAGCAGCCCGATCGGGACTAGCACAGATACGCAGTATTTT,CASSPIGTSTDTQYF
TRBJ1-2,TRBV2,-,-,TGTGCCAGCAGGGGTACAGGCTATGGCTACACCTTC,CASRGTGYGYTF
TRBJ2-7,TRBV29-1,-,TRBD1,TGCAGCGTAATAACCGGGACAGGGATTTTCGAGCAGTACTTC,CSVITGTGIFEQYF
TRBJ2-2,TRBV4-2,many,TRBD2,TGTGCCAGCAGCCAGGGACTAGCGGATAACACCGGGGAGCTGTTTTTT,CASSQGLADNTGELFF
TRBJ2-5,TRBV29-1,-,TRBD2,TGCAGCGTATATACCCGTTTTGGCGGGAGGGGAGAGACCCAGTACTTC,CSVYTRFGGRGETQYF
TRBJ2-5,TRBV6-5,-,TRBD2,TGTGCCAGCAGCCCCGGCCGGGAGGTCCAAGAGACCCAGTACTTC,CASSPGREVQETQYF
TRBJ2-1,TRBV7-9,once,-,TGTGCCAGCAGCTTATTTCGCGGAGTAACGGGGGTTTACAATGAGCAGTTCTTC,CASSLFRGVTGVYNEQFF
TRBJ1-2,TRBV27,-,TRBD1,TGTGCCAGCGCGACAGGGGGCTATGGCTACACCTTC,CASATGGYGYTF
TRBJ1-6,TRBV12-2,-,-,TGTGCAAGTCGCTTGGTAGGAGCAAAGGCCCACTTT,CASRLVGAKAHF
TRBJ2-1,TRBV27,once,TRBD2,TGTGCCAGCAGTTTACTAGCGGGTAACTCCTACAATGAGCAGTTCTTC,CASSLLAGNSYNEQFF
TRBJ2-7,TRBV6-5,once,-,TGTGCCAGCAGTTACCTCGGACCGGGGGACGAGCAGTACTTC,CASSYLGPGDEQYF
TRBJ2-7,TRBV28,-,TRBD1,TGTGCCAGTGTGGCCGGGACAGGGGACGAGCAGTACTTC,CASVAGTGDEQYF
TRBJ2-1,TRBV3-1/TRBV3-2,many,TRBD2,TGTGCCAGCAGTCCATTAGCGGGAGGATCCTACAATGAGCAGTTCTTC,CASSPLAGGSYNEQFF
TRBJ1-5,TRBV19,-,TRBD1,TGTGCCAGTAGTACCACACTACAGGGGATGAGCAATCAGCCCCAGCATTTT,CASSTTLQGMSNQPQHF
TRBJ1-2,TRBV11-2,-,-,TGTGCCAGCAGCTCAACAGCCAACTATGGCTACACCTTC,CASSSTANYGYTF
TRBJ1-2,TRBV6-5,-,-,TGTGCCAGCTGGGGCACGGCAGAGTCCTATGGCTACACCTTC,CASWGTAESYGYTF
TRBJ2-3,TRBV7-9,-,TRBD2,TGTGCCAGCAGCGCAGCGGGGCCTACGCAGTATTTT,CASSAAGPTQYF
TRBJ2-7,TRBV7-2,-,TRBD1,TGTGCCAGCAGCCCCGTACAGGGGAATGCCTACGAGCAGTACTTC,CASSPVQGNAYEQYF
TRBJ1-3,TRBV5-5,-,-,TGTGCCAGCAGCTGGACCCCTTGGGAGGGAGCTGGAAACACCATATATTTT,CASSWTPWEGAGNTIYF
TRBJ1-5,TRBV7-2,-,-,TGTGCCAGCAGCTTATCAGGGGCTACTACCTATAGCAATCAGCCCCAGCATTTT,CASSLSGATTYSNQPQHF
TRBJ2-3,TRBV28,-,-,TGTGCCAGCAGTTCTACCGCTCAGGAAGATACGCAGTATTTT,CASSSTAQEDTQYF
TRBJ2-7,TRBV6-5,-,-,TGTGCCAGCAGCACCCCGGCCTACGAGCAGTACTTC,CASSTPAYEQYF
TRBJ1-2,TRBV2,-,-,TGTGCCAGCAGTGGGACAGACTATGGCTACACCTTC,CASSGTDYGYTF
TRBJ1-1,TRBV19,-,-,TGTGCCAGTAGTACCTCTGACAGGTTGAACACTGAAGCTTTCTTT,CASSTSDRLNTEAFF
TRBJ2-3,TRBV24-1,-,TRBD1,TGTGCCACCAGTGATTTGCAAGGGACAGGGGGCTTCTCCACAGATACGCAGTATTTT,CATSDLQGTGGFSTDTQYF
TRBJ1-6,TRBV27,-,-,TGTGCCAGCAGGGTGGGAGGTAGCTATAATTCACCCCTCCACTTT,CASRVGGSYNSPLHF
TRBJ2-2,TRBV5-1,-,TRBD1,TGCGCCAGCAGCGCCGCCGGGACAGCGCCCGGGGAGCTGTTTTTT,CASSAAGTAPGELFF
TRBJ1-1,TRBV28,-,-,TGTGCCAGCAGTTACAGGTCTGAAGCTTTCTTT,CASSYRSEAFF
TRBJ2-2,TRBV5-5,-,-,TGTGCCAGCAGCGGTGGGACTCCCACCGGGGAGCTGTTTTTT,CASSGGTPTGELFF
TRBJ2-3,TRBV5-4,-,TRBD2,TGTGCCAGCAGCTTGGGGAAGACTAGCGGGAGTTTGGATACGCAGTATTTT,CASSLGKTSGSLDTQYF
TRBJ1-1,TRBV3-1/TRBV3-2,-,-,TGTGCCAGCAGCCACCCGACAGGTGAAGCTTTCTTT,CASSHPTGEAFF
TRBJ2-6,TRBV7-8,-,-,TGTGCCAGCAGCTCGAGCTCTGGGGCCAACGTCCTGACTTTC,CASSSSSGANVLTF
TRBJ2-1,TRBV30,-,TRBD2,TGTGCCTGGAGAAGTAGTGCATTAGCGGGAGGACGGGAGCAGTTCTTC,CAWRSSALAGGREQFF
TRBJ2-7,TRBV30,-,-,TGTGCCTGGAGTCTCGGTTACGAGCAGTACTTC,CAWSLGYEQYF
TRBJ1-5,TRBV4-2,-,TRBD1,TGTGCCAGCAGCCCGCTAGGGGGCAGTCAGCCCCAGCATTTT,CASSPLGGSQPQHF
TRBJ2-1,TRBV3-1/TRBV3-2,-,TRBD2,TGTGCCAGCAGCCAAGAACTAGCGGGAGGGAATGAGCAGTTCTTC,CASSQELAGGNEQFF
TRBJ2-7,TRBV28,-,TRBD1,TGTGCCAGCAGTCCCCCGGACAGGTCAAACTACGAGCAGTACTTC,CASSPPDRSNYEQYF
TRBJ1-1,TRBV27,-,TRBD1,TGTGCCAGCAGTAAGACAGGGCCCTACACTGAAGCTTTCTTT,CASSKTGPYTEAFF
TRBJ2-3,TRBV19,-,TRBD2,TGTGCCAGTACCGGGCTGGCGGGAGTCTTGGATACGCAGTATTTT,CASTGLAGVLDTQYF
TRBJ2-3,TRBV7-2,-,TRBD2,TGTGCCAGCAGCCAACGTCCTAGCGGGAGGGGTGCAGATACGCAGTATTTT,CASSQRPSGRGADTQYF
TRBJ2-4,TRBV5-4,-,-,TGTGCCAGCAGCCTTCCCGGCGTCCCCGTTTCAGGTTTAGCCAAAAACATTCAGTACTTC,CASSLPGVPVSGLAKNIQYF
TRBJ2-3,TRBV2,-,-,TGTGCCAGCAGCCGACGGGACAACACAGATACGCAGTATTTT,CASSRRDNTDTQYF
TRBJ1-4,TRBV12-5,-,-,TGTGCTAGTGCCGGGGGTCCGAACGAAAAACTGTTTTTT,CASAGGPNEKLFF
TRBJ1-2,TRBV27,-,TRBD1,TGTGCCAGCAGACTCCAGGGGGCGGCGGACTATGGCTACACCTTC,CASRLQGAADYGYTF
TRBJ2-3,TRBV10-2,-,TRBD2,TGCGCCAGCATACGGGGAGGGAGCACAGATACGCAGTATTTT,CASIRGGSTDTQYF
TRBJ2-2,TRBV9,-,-,TGTGCCAGCAGCGTAGGAGGAAGGCTGGGCGGGGAGCTGTTTTTT,CASSVGGRLGGELFF
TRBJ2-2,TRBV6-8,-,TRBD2,TGTGCCAGCAGTCTTTGTATAGCGGGAGTAGACACCGGGGAGCTGTTTTTT,CASSLCIAGVDTGELFF
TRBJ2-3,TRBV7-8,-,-,TGTGCCAGCAGCTTGTCTGGGTGGACTAGCACAGATACGCAGTATTTT,CASSLSGWTSTDTQYF
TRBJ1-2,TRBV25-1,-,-,TGTGCCAGCAGGGCCCCAAGCGCTGTTGGCTACACCTTC,CASRAPSAVGYTF
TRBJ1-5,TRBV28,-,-,TGTGCCAGCAGTTCCGGACAGTTCCGGCAGCCCCAGCATTTT,CASSSGQFRQPQHF
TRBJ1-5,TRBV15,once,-,TGTGCCACCAGCCAAGAGAATCAGCCCCAGCATTTT,CATSQENQPQHF
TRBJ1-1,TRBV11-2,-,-,TGTGCCAGCAGCTCCAGGGGAAACACTGAAGCTTTCTTT,CASSSRGNTEAFF